This is a list of T cell receptor beta chains from one sample in a study of cytomegalovirus exposure and HLA in healthy donors. TCRdb's table, derived via immunoSEQ multiplex PCR, lists solely in-frame clones and lacks some. The data hold fewer than 85,000 clones, with less than 95% observed a single time. Sample: PBMCs. The source of these receptors is a woman between 18 and 29 years old in good health and CMV-seronegative. Each CDR3 is given with its conserved first and last residue. Each record gives: V gene, D gene, CDR3 protein. A D gene is named only where the DNA matches it firmly.

>TRBV5-6|TRBD1
CASSPKDRGKEKLFF
>TRBV11-3|TRBD1
CASSPRTGGELFF
>TRBV11-2|TRBD2
CASSPSGGVQTDTQYF
>TRBV7-2|.
CASSYIPGSGQPQHF
>TRBV18|TRBD2
CATIRSGGSSYNEQFF
>TRBV21-1|.
CASSNKQHSNQPQHF
>TRBV7-9|.
CASSTIQGTYNSPLHF
>TRBV7-2|TRBD2
CASSGDYLLGKQYF
>TRBV7-8|.
CASSLARQWLNTEAFF
>TRBV5-4|TRBD1
CASSINRGSYGYTF
>TRBV2|.
CASSIQGGNQPQHF
>TRBV27|.
CASSYSGGLGYTF
>TRBV28|TRBD1
CASSSPATGGNNEQFF
>TRBV4-3|TRBD1
CASSQDIDRGGDNYGYTF
>TRBV9|TRBD2
CASSVSGGAAGELFF
>TRBV5-6|TRBD1
CASSLKFVPGQRTNEKLFF
>TRBV6-6|.
CASSYKRDQPQHF
>TRBV28|.
CASSFPTGFGNTIYF
>TRBV4-1|TRBD1
CASSQEGGQGGNQPQHF
>TRBV6-4|.
CASSDFSHNEQFF
>TRBV4-3|TRBD1
CASSQGAFRDRAINYGYTF
>TRBV19|.
CASSGRQGNPSLYEQYF
>TRBV10-1|TRBD2
CASRPLAGGPFVAKNIQYF